A selection of T cell receptor beta chains follows, all from one sample in a study of regulatory T cells in long-lasting Graves disease. TCRdb independently ran MiXCR on the multiplex PCR reads; one entry per CDR3 protein. The profile covers hundreds of thousands of distinct CDR3 sequences, with around 20% appearing a single time and around 30% taken by the ten largest. The source material was peripheral blood mononuclear cells (PBMCs), sampled when the disease was refractory, from a patient treated with antithyroid drugs. Every receptor here comes from a female donor with Graves disease. CDR3s include the opening cysteine and the closing phenylalanine or tryptophan. Fields, in order: J gene, D gene, V gene, clone size, CDR3 DNA, CDR3 protein. The D gene is left open where the match is weak. Clone size is not always given. Where it is, it says once, few, many or a class for expanded clones.

j_gene: TRBJ2-5
d_gene: TRBD1
v_gene: TRBV7-6
abundance: -
CDR3nt: TGTGCCAGCAGCTTGGACAGGGGGGGGATCCAAGAGACCCAGTACTTC
CDR3aa: CASSLDRGGIQETQYF

j_gene: TRBJ2-5
d_gene: TRBD2
v_gene: TRBV6-5
abundance: many
CDR3nt: TGTGCCAGCAGTTACTCAGCGGGAGTTACACAAGAGACCCAGTACTTC
CDR3aa: CASSYSAGVTQETQYF

j_gene: TRBJ1-6
d_gene: -
v_gene: TRBV28
abundance: few
CDR3nt: TGTGCCACCTACCCGGGGAGCTCCTATAATTCACCCCTCCACTTT
CDR3aa: CATYPGSSYNSPLHF

j_gene: TRBJ2-3
d_gene: -
v_gene: TRBV9
abundance: -
CDR3nt: TGTGCCAGCAGCGTAGCTGGGACGGGGAGCACAGATACGCAGTATTTT
CDR3aa: CASSVAGTGSTDTQYF

j_gene: TRBJ2-7
d_gene: -
v_gene: TRBV12-3/TRBV12-4
abundance: many
CDR3nt: TGTGCCAGCAGTTTAGGGAGGGGACAGTACTACGAGCAGTACTTC
CDR3aa: CASSLGRGQYYEQYF

j_gene: TRBJ1-3
d_gene: -
v_gene: TRBV12-3/TRBV12-4
abundance: few
CDR3nt: TGTGCCAGCAGTTTAACGGCAGGGGCTGGAAACACCATATATTTT
CDR3aa: CASSLTAGAGNTIYF

j_gene: TRBJ1-1
d_gene: -
v_gene: TRBV5-6
abundance: many
CDR3nt: TGTGCCAGCAGCTTCTCCGGACAGAAACACACTGAAGCTTTCTTT
CDR3aa: CASSFSGQKHTEAFF

j_gene: TRBJ2-5
d_gene: -
v_gene: TRBV7-2
abundance: many
CDR3nt: TGTGCCAGCAGCCCTGAGAACTTCGGGACCCAGTACTTC
CDR3aa: CASSPENFGTQYF

j_gene: TRBJ1-6
d_gene: TRBD1
v_gene: TRBV7-9
abundance: -
CDR3nt: TGTGCCAGCAGCCAGACAGGACAGGGTGGGTCACCCCTCCACTTT
CDR3aa: CASSQTGQGGSPLHF

j_gene: TRBJ1-5
d_gene: TRBD1
v_gene: TRBV19
abundance: few
CDR3nt: TGTGCCAGTAGTTTACAGACAGGGGGTGGAAATCAGCCCCAGCATTTT
CDR3aa: CASSLQTGGGNQPQHF

j_gene: TRBJ1-5
d_gene: -
v_gene: TRBV10-3
abundance: -
CDR3nt: TGTGCCATCACCCGGGGTAGCAATCAGCCCCAGCATTTT
CDR3aa: CAITRGSNQPQHF

j_gene: TRBJ1-2
d_gene: -
v_gene: TRBV5-1
abundance: -
CDR3nt: TGCGCCAGCAGCCGGCTGGTGGCGTCTAACTATGGCTACACCTTC
CDR3aa: CASSRLVASNYGYTF

j_gene: TRBJ2-3
d_gene: -
v_gene: TRBV12-3/TRBV12-4
abundance: few
CDR3nt: TGTGCCAGCAGTTTCGCGGGGACCGTTAGCACAGATACGCAGTATTTT
CDR3aa: CASSFAGTVSTDTQYF

j_gene: TRBJ1-1
d_gene: -
v_gene: TRBV29-1
abundance: many
CDR3nt: TGCAGCGTTGAAAGAGACGACGCTTTCTTT
CDR3aa: CSVERDDAFF

j_gene: TRBJ2-1
d_gene: -
v_gene: TRBV6-1
abundance: -
CDR3nt: TGTGCCACCGGACGGAGGGGCGGGTTCCTCAATGAGCAGTTCTTC
CDR3aa: CATGRRGGFLNEQFF

j_gene: TRBJ2-7
d_gene: -
v_gene: TRBV19
abundance: few
CDR3nt: TGTGCCACCGCCGCGGGGGCGAACTACGAGCAGTACTTC
CDR3aa: CATAAGANYEQYF

j_gene: TRBJ1-1
d_gene: TRBD1
v_gene: TRBV2
abundance: -
CDR3nt: TGTGCCAGCTCGGAGGACAGGGGGCGTTTCGGCACTGAAGCTTTCTTT
CDR3aa: CASSEDRGRFGTEAFF

j_gene: TRBJ1-2
d_gene: -
v_gene: TRBV19
abundance: -
CDR3nt: TGTGCCAGTAGTATGGCGCCCAATAACTATGGCTACACCTTC
CDR3aa: CASSMAPNNYGYTF

j_gene: TRBJ2-4
d_gene: -
v_gene: TRBV6-1
abundance: many
CDR3nt: TGTGCCAGCAGTGACGGGCCCGACATTCAGTACTTC
CDR3aa: CASSDGPDIQYF

j_gene: TRBJ2-2
d_gene: -
v_gene: TRBV7-9
abundance: -
CDR3nt: TGTGCCAGCAGCTTCGGAGCCGGCACCGGGGAGCTGTTTTTT
CDR3aa: CASSFGAGTGELFF

j_gene: TRBJ2-7
d_gene: TRBD1
v_gene: TRBV6-2/TRBV6-3
abundance: -
CDR3nt: TGTGCCAGCAGTTACGGCGGACAGGGGGACTACGAGCAGTACTTC
CDR3aa: CASSYGGQGDYEQYF

j_gene: TRBJ1-1
d_gene: -
v_gene: TRBV27
abundance: -
CDR3nt: TGTGCCAGCAGTTCCGAGTGGGCGCGGAACACTGAAGCTTTCTTT
CDR3aa: CASSSEWARNTEAFF

j_gene: TRBJ1-1
d_gene: -
v_gene: TRBV5-5
abundance: -
CDR3nt: TGTGCCAGCAGCTTGGTAGTAATTCTTGCCCTGAACACTGAAGCTTTCTTT
CDR3aa: CASSLVVILALNTEAFF

j_gene: TRBJ1-6
d_gene: -
v_gene: TRBV4-1
abundance: -
CDR3nt: TGCGCCAGCAGCCAGGACCAGGGTTCCTATAATTCACCCCTCCACTTT
CDR3aa: CASSQDQGSYNSPLHF

j_gene: TRBJ1-6
d_gene: -
v_gene: TRBV30
abundance: few
CDR3nt: TGTGCCTGGAAACGGGGGTTGGGGTATAATTCACCCCTCCACTTT
CDR3aa: CAWKRGLGYNSPLHF

j_gene: TRBJ1-1
d_gene: -
v_gene: TRBV4-1
abundance: few
CDR3nt: TGCGCCAGCAGCCAGTGGGTGGTTCGCACTGAAGCTTTCTTT
CDR3aa: CASSQWVVRTEAFF

j_gene: TRBJ2-7
d_gene: -
v_gene: TRBV20-1
abundance: many
CDR3nt: TGCAGTGCTAAGCTAAGGGGCGAGCAGTACTTC
CDR3aa: CSAKLRGEQYF

j_gene: TRBJ2-7
d_gene: -
v_gene: TRBV28
abundance: many
CDR3nt: TGTGCCAGCAGTTTATCCGCTGGAACAGCCACCTACGAGCAGTACTTC
CDR3aa: CASSLSAGTATYEQYF

j_gene: TRBJ2-7
d_gene: -
v_gene: TRBV20-1
abundance: many
CDR3nt: TGCAGTGCTCGGGGGAACGGCACCTACGAGCAGTACTTC
CDR3aa: CSARGNGTYEQYF

j_gene: TRBJ1-2
d_gene: TRBD1
v_gene: TRBV2
abundance: many
CDR3nt: TGTGCCAGCAGCCCAGGGGGGCTTCACTATGGCTACACCTTC
CDR3aa: CASSPGGLHYGYTF

j_gene: TRBJ2-7
d_gene: TRBD2
v_gene: TRBV29-1
abundance: many
CDR3nt: TGCAGCGTTGAATCAGCGGGAGGGCCCTACGAGCAGTACTTC
CDR3aa: CSVESAGGPYEQYF

j_gene: TRBJ2-6
d_gene: -
v_gene: TRBV12-3/TRBV12-4
abundance: many
CDR3nt: TGTGCCAGCAGTTTAAGGGGGTTACAGGGACCTGGGGCCAACGTCCTGACTTTC
CDR3aa: CASSLRGLQGPGANVLTF

j_gene: TRBJ2-7
d_gene: -
v_gene: TRBV20-1
abundance: few
CDR3nt: TGCAGTGCCAACCGCCTAGGCTACGAGCAGTACTTC
CDR3aa: CSANRLGYEQYF

j_gene: TRBJ2-5
d_gene: TRBD1
v_gene: TRBV5-1
abundance: -
CDR3nt: TGCGCCAGCACGTTGGGACAGGCAAACCAAGAGACCCAGTACTTC
CDR3aa: CASTLGQANQETQYF

j_gene: TRBJ2-7
d_gene: TRBD2
v_gene: TRBV5-1
abundance: few
CDR3nt: TGCGCCAGCAGCTCCGGACTAGCGGGCGAGCAGTACTTC
CDR3aa: CASSSGLAGEQYF

j_gene: TRBJ1-5
d_gene: TRBD1
v_gene: TRBV12-3/TRBV12-4
abundance: many
CDR3nt: TGTGCCAGCAGCCTCCTCGGTGTACAGGGGTTCAATCAGCCCCAGCATTTT
CDR3aa: CASSLLGVQGFNQPQHF

j_gene: TRBJ1-5
d_gene: -
v_gene: TRBV6-2/TRBV6-3
abundance: many
CDR3nt: TGTGCCAGCAGAGCGACAGCTAGCAATCAGCCCCAGCATTTT
CDR3aa: CASRATASNQPQHF

j_gene: TRBJ1-3
d_gene: -
v_gene: TRBV6-2/TRBV6-3
abundance: many
CDR3nt: TGTGCCAGCAGTTACCACGCGGGCAGCTCTGGAAACACCATATATTTT
CDR3aa: CASSYHAGSSGNTIYF

j_gene: TRBJ2-2
d_gene: -
v_gene: TRBV4-1
abundance: few
CDR3nt: TGCGCCAGCAGCCAGCCCAGACAGGCCGAGAACACCGGGGAGCTGTTTTTT
CDR3aa: CASSQPRQAENTGELFF

j_gene: TRBJ1-1
d_gene: -
v_gene: TRBV15
abundance: many
CDR3nt: TGTGCCACCAGCAGAGATCTGGGGGGCACTGAAGCTTTCTTT
CDR3aa: CATSRDLGGTEAFF

j_gene: TRBJ2-7
d_gene: TRBD1
v_gene: TRBV6-1
abundance: many
CDR3nt: TGTGCCAGTTCGGACAGGGTCCACGAGCAGTACTTC
CDR3aa: CASSDRVHEQYF

j_gene: TRBJ1-1
d_gene: -
v_gene: TRBV4-3
abundance: few
CDR3nt: TGCGCCAGCAGCCAAAATCCAACGGGCCGGCTAAACACTGAAGCTTTCTTT
CDR3aa: CASSQNPTGRLNTEAFF

j_gene: TRBJ2-1
d_gene: TRBD1
v_gene: TRBV29-1
abundance: -
CDR3nt: TGCAGCGTTGTCTTCAGGGGGCGCGAGATCGACAATGAGCAGTTCTTC
CDR3aa: CSVVFRGREIDNEQFF

j_gene: TRBJ1-3
d_gene: -
v_gene: TRBV6-5
abundance: many
CDR3nt: TGTGCCAGCAGTTACAGTGGGGAAGTCAGCTCTGGAAACACCATATATTTT
CDR3aa: CASSYSGEVSSGNTIYF

j_gene: TRBJ1-1
d_gene: -
v_gene: TRBV5-4
abundance: few
CDR3nt: TGTGCCAGCAAGCGGGAGCCGGGGAACACTGAAGCTTTCTTT
CDR3aa: CASKREPGNTEAFF

j_gene: TRBJ1-4
d_gene: -
v_gene: TRBV12-3/TRBV12-4
abundance: many
CDR3nt: TGTGCCAGCTCGCCGCAAATACCCTCTGAAAAACTGTTTTTT
CDR3aa: CASSPQIPSEKLFF

j_gene: TRBJ2-2
d_gene: -
v_gene: TRBV20-1
abundance: few
CDR3nt: TGCAGTGCTAGAGAAGGGACCGGGGAGCTGTTTTTT
CDR3aa: CSAREGTGELFF

j_gene: TRBJ1-1
d_gene: -
v_gene: TRBV6-5
abundance: many
CDR3nt: TGTGCCAGCAGTTCCTCGACGCTTGAAGCTTTCTTT
CDR3aa: CASSSSTLEAFF

j_gene: TRBJ1-2
d_gene: -
v_gene: TRBV20-1
abundance: -
CDR3nt: TGCAGTGCTAGAGGAAGGTTGGGGGGCTACACCTTC
CDR3aa: CSARGRLGGYTF

j_gene: TRBJ1-1
d_gene: -
v_gene: TRBV24-1
abundance: few
CDR3nt: TGTGCCACCACCCAATTGGACAGAGCCAACACTGAAGCTTTCTTT
CDR3aa: CATTQLDRANTEAFF